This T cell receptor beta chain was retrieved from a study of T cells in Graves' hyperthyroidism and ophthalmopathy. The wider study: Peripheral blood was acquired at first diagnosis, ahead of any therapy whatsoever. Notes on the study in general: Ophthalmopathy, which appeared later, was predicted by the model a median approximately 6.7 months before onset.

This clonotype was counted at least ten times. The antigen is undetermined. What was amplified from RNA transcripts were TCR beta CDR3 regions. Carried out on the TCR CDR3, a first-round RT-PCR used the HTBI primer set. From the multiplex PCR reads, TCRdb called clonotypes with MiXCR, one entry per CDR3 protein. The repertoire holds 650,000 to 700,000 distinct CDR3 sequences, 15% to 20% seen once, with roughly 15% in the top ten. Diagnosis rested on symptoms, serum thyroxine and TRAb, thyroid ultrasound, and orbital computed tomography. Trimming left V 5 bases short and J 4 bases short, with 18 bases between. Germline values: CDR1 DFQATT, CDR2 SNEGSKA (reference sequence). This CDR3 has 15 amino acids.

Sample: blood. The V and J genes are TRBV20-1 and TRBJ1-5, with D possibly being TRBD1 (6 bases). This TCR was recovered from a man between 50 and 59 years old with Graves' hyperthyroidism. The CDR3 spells CSALETGGLNQPQHF. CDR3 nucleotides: TGCAGTGCTCTAGAGACGGGGGGGCTAAATCAGCCCCAGCATTTT.